One sample yielded the 11 T cell receptor beta chains listed below, sequenced in a study of T cell repertoires in cytomegalovirus infection. TCRdb redid the calling of the reads with MiXCR, one entry per CDR3 protein. The sample has 170,000 or so distinct CDR3 sequences; over 13% are singletons. Specimen: PBMCs. Receptors originate from a human donor in good health (CMV status not recorded). Some clones in this sample may be carry-over from other donors' samples.

The chain employs TRBV27 and TRBJ2-4; D may correspond to TRBD1 or TRBD2 (5 bases each). This CDR3 contains 15 residues. CDR1 and CDR2 (germline): MNHEY, SMNVEV (reference sequence). V lost 10 bases and J lost 5, with 21 bases in between. The CDR3 DNA is TGTGCCACCCGGGGCGAAGGTCTCGGCCAAAACATTCAGTACTTC. This gives the protein CATRGEGLGQNIQYF.

This clonotype has a count of ten or more. The chain employs TRBV2 and TRBJ1-1, with D uncertain. Trimming removed 2 bases from V and 5 bases from J, with 9 bases in between. The CDR3 length is 13 residues. Looked up from germline, CDR1 is SNHLY and CDR2 is FYNNEI. In DNA form, the CDR3 reads TGTGCCAGCAGTGAACATAAGAGTACTGAAGCTTTCTTT. Encoded protein: CASSEHKSTEAFF.

In regard to this clonotype: A far larger clone differs by one base, so this is likely a read error. No conserved phenylalanine or tryptophan is present at the end of the CDR3, so a read error is the likely explanation. The chain links TRBV28 to TRBJ1-2; D call uncertain. The CDR3 consists of 11 residues. Germline V gene data show CDR1 as MDHEN and CDR2 as SYDVKM. Between the trimmed V and J ends, which lost 6 bases and 1 base, there was a span of 3 bases. CDR3 region: CASSLNYGYTV. The CDR3 DNA sequence: TGTGCCAGCAGCCTTAACTATGGCTACACCGTC.

This clonotype turned up a few times. This chain joins TRBV29-1 and TRBJ2-2; weak D call: TRBD1 (5 bases). Germline assignment: CDR1 SQVTM and CDR2 ANQGSEA. Trimming stripped 3 bases from V and 3 bases from J, with 8 bases between. The CDR3 runs to 13 residues. CDR3 region: CSVDQGYTGELFF. The CDR3 nucleotides read TGCAGCGTTGACCAGGGATACACCGGGGAGCTGTTTTTT.

This clonotype was counted only a few times. The genes are TRBV11-2 and TRBJ1-2, with no clear D. The CDR3 totals 12 residues. Germline CDR1 and CDR2: SGHAT and FQNNGV. Trimming shortened V by 2 bases and J by 8 bases, and 9 bases separated the two germline ends. The DNA for the CDR3 is TGTGCCAGCAGCTTACGGACTGAGGGCTACACCTTC. Protein product: CASSLRTEGYTF.

This clonotype turned up a few times. The chain combines TRBV12-3 or TRBV12-4 with TRBJ2-1, with TRBD2 matching over 11 bases. CDR3 length: 19 residues. After removal of 1 base from V and 3 bases from J, the junction contained 11 bases not matched to a gene. DNA of the CDR3: TGTGCCAGCAGTTTAGAGGAAGGGAGACTAGCGGGGTACTACAATGAGCAGTTCTTC. This sequence encodes CASSLEEGRLAGYYNEQFF.

This clonotype was detected only a few times. This chain connects TRBV28 to TRBJ2-6; TRBD1 agrees at 7 bases. The J segment lost 0 bases and the V segment lost 6 bases, leaving 5 bases of the junction unmatched. The CDR3 sequence is 16 residues long. The germline CDR1 and CDR2 sequences are MDHEN and SYDVKM. The CDR3 here is CASRPTGDSGANVLTF. CDR3 DNA: TGTGCCAGCAGACCCACAGGGGACTCTGGGGCCAACGTCCTGACTTTC.

This clonotype was detected a few times. The chain recombines TRBV7-2 with TRBJ2-7, with TRBD2 identical over 8 bases. This CDR3 is built from 16 residues. V shed 0 bases and J 3 bases; nucleotides not matched to a gene: 7. The germline V gene encodes CDR1 SGHTA and CDR2 FQGNSA. CDR3 sequence: CASSLAPSGRNYEQYF. The CDR3 DNA reads TGTGCCAGCAGCTTAGCGCCCAGCGGGAGAAACTACGAGCAGTACTTC.

In its sample, this clonotype was seen many times. The rearrangement uses TRBV11-2 and TRBJ2-5; 10 bases are a match to TRBD2. Trimming at V came to 0 bases and at J to 9 bases, leaving 16 bases not matched to a gene. CDR3 length equals 18 residues. The germline gives CDR1 SGHAT, CDR2 FQNNGV. The CDR3: CASSLDQGASGGVGAQYF. CDR3 DNA sequence: TGTGCCAGCAGCTTAGATCAGGGAGCTAGCGGGGGAGTGGGGGCCCAGTACTTC.

At least ten counts were recorded for this clonotype. J is TRBJ1-2 and V is TRBV7-2; a weak D match, TRBD1 (5 bases). The CDR3 totals 12 residues. Per germline, CDR1 SGHTA and CDR2 FQGNSA. V was cut by 4 bases and J by 4 bases, with 7 bases left in between. CDR3 in DNA: TGTGCCAGCAGCTGGGACGTCTATGGCTACACCTTC. Residues: CASSWDVYGYTF.

This clonotype appeared many times. This rearrangement joins TRBV29-1 to TRBJ1-1; TRBD1 agrees at 7 bases. Germline CDR1 reads SQVTM; CDR2 reads ANQGSEA. The CDR3 is made up of 12 amino acids. After removal of 7 bases from V and 6 bases from J, the junction contained 8 bases not matched to a gene. Here the CDR3 DNA reads TGCAGCGCGGAGACAGGGATCGCTGAAGCTTTCTTT. Protein: CSAETGIAEAFF.